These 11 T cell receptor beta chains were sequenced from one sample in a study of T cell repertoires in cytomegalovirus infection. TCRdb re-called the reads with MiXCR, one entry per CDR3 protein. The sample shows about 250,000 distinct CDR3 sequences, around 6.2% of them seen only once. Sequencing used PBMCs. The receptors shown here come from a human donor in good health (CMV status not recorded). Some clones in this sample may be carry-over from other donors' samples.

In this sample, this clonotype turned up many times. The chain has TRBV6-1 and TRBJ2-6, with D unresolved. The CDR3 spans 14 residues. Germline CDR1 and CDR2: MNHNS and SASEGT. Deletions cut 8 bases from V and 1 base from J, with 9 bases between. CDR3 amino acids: CASGLYSGANVLTF. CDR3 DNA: TGTGCCAGCGGTTTATATTCTGGGGCCAACGTCCTGACTTTC.

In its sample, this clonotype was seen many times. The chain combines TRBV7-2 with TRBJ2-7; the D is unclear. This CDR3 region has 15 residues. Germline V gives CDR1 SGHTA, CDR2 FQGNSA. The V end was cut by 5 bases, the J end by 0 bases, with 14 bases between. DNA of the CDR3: TGTGCCAGCAGCCCCGGTAGGTCTAGCTCCTACGAGCAGTACTTC. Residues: CASSPGRSSSYEQYF.

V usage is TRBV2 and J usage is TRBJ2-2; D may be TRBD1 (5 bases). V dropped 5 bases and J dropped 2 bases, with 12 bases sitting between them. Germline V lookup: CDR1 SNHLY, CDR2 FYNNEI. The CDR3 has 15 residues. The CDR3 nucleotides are TGTGCCAGCAGTCCGGACACACTAAACACCGGGGAGCTGTTTTTT. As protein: CASSPDTLNTGELFF.

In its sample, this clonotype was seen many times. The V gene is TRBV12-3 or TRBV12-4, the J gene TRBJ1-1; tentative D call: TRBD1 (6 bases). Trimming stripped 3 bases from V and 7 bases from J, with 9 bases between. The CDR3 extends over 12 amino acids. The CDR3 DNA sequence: TGTGCCAGCAGTTTGGAGGACAGTGAAGCTTTCTTT. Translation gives CASSLEDSEAFF.

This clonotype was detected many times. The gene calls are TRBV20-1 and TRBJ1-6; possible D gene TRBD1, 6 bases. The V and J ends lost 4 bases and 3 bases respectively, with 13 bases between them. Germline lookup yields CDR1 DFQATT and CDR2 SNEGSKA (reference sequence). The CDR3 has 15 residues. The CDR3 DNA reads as TGCAGTGCTACTACAGGGCCCGTCTATAATTCACCCCTCCACTTT. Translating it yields CSATTGPVYNSPLHF.

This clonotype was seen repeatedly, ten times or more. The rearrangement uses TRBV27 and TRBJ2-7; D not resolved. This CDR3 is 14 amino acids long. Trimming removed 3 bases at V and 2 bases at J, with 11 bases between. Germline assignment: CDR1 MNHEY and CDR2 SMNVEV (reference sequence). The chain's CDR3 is CASSFADLPYEQYF. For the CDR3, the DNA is TGTGCCAGCAGTTTCGCGGATCTTCCCTACGAGCAGTACTTC.

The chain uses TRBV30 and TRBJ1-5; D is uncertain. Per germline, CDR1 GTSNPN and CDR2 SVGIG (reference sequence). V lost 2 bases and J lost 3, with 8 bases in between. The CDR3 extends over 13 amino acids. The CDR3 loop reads CAWSTGYNQPQHF. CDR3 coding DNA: TGTGCCTGGAGTACGGGGTACAATCAGCCCCAGCATTTT.

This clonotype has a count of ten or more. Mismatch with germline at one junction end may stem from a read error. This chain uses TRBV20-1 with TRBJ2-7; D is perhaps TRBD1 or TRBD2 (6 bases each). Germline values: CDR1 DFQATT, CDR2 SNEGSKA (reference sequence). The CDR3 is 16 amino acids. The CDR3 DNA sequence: TGCAGTGCTAGAGATACCGAAACGCGGGGAGACGGGACAATGAACTTC. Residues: CSARDTETRGDGTMNF.

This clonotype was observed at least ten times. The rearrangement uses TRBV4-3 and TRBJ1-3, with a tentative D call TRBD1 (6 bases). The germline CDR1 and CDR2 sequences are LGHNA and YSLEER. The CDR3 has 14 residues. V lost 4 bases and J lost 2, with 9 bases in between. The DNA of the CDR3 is TGCGCCAGCAGCCGCACAGGGACTGGAAACACCATATATTTT. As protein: CASSRTGTGNTIYF.

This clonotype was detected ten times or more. The CDR3 DNA sequence: TGTGCCAGCTCACCGGAGACAGCCAATTCACCCCTCCACTTT. Translating it yields CASSPETANSPLHF. This chain links TRBV18 with TRBJ1-6; TRBD1 might be the D (5 bases). This CDR3 has 14 residues. CDR1 and CDR2 from the germline V gene are KGHSH and LQKENI. The V and J ends lost 3 bases and 7 bases respectively, with 10 bases between them. The full variable domain, rest sourced from reference TRBV18 and TRBJ1-6, is NAGVMQNPRHLVRRRGQEARLRCSPMKGHSHVYWYRQLPEEGLKFMVYLQKENIIDESGMPKERFSAEFPKEGPSILRIQQVVRGDSAAYFCASSPETANSPLHFGNGTRLTVT.

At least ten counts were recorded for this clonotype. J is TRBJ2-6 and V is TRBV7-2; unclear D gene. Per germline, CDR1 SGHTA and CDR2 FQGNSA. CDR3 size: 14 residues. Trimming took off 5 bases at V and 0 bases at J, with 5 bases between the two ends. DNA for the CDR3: TGTGCCAGCAGCCCTCTCTCTGGGGCCAACGTCCTGACTTTC. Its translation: CASSPLSGANVLTF. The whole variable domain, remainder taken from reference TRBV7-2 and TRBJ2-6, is GAGVSQSPSNKVTEKGKDVELRCDPISGHTALYWYRQSLGQGLEFLIYFQGNSAPDKSGLPSDRFSAERTGGSVSTLTIQRTQQEDSAVYLCASSPLSGANVLTFGAGSRLTVL.